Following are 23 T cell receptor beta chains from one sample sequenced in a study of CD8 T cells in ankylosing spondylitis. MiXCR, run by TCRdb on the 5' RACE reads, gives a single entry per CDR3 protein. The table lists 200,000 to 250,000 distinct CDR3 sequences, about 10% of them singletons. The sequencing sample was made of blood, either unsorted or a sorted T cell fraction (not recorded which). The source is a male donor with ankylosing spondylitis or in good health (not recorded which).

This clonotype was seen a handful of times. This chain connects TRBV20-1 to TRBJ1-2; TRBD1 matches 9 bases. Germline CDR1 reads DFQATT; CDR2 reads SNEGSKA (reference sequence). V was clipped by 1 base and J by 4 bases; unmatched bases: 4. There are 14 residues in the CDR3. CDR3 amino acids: CSARGTGVGYGYTF. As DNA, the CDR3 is TGCAGTGCTAGAGGGACAGGGGTGGGCTATGGCTACACCTTC.

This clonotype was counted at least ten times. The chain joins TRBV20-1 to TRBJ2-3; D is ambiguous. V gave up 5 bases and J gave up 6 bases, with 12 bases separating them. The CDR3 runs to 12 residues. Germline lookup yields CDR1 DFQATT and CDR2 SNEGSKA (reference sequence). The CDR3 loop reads CSAPGHADTQYF. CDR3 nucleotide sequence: TGCAGTGCTCCCGGGCACGCGGATACGCAGTATTTT.

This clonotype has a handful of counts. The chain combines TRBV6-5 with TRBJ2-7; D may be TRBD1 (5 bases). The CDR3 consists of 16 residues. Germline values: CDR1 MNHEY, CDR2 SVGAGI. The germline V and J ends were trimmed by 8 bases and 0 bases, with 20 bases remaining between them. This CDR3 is CASENTQRQSSYEQYF. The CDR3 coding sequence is TGTGCCAGCGAGAATACTCAACGACAGAGCTCCTACGAGCAGTACTTC.

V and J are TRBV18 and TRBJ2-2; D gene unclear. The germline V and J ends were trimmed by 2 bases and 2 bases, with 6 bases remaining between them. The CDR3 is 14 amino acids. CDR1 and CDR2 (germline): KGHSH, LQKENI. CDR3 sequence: CASSPRINTGELFF. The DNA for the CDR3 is TGTGCCAGCTCACCAAGGATTAACACCGGGGAGCTGTTTTTT.

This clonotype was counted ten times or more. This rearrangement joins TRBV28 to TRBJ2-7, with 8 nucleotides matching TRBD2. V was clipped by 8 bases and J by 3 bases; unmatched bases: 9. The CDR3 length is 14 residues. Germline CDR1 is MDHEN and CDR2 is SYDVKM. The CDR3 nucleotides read TGTGCCAGCGGTTCCGGGCGGGGGGTCTACGAGCAGTACTTC. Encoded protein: CASGSGRGVYEQYF.

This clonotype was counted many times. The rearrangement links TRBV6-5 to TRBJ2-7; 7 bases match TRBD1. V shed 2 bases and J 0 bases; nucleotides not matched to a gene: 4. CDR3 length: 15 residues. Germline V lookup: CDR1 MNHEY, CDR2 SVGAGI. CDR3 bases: TGTGCCAGCAGTTACAGGGCAGGGGGCTCCTACGAGCAGTACTTC. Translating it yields CASSYRAGGSYEQYF.

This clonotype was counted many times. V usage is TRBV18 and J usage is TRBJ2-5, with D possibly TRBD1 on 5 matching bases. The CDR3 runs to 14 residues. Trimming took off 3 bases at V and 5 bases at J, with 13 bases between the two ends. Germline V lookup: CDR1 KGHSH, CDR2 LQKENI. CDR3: CASSPQGSRETQYF. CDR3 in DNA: TGTGCCAGCTCACCGCAGGGTTCCCGGGAGACCCAGTACTTC.

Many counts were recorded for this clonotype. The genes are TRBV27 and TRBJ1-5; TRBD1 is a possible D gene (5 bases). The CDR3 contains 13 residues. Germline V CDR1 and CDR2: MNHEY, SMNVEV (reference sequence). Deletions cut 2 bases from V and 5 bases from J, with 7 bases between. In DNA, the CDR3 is TGTGCCAGCAGTTTACAGGGTGATCAGCCCCAGCATTTT. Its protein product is CASSLQGDQPQHF.

CDR3 protein: CASSLVHRRTSNQPQHF. CDR3 DNA: TGTGCCAGCAGCTTAGTGCACAGACGAACTAGCAATCAGCCCCAGCATTTT. The chain couples TRBV7-2 to TRBJ1-5; no firm D call. Trimming took 1 base from V and 0 from J, leaving 13 bases between them. Germline loops: CDR1 SGHTA, CDR2 FQGNSA. This CDR3 region has 17 residues.

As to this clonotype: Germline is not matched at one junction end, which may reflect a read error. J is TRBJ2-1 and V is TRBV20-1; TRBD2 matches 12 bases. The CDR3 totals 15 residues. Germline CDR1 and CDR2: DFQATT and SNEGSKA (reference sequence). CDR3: CCARDSTASGGAQFF. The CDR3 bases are TGCTGTGCTAGAGATTCCACGGCTAGCGGGGGGGCCCAGTTCTTC.

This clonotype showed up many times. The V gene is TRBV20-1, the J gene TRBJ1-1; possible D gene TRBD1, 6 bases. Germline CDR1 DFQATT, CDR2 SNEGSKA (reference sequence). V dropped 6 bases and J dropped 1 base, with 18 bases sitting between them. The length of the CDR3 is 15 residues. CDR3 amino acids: CSAHPFGQSNTEAFF. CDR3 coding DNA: TGCAGTGCCCACCCCTTTGGACAGTCGAACACTGAAGCTTTCTTT.

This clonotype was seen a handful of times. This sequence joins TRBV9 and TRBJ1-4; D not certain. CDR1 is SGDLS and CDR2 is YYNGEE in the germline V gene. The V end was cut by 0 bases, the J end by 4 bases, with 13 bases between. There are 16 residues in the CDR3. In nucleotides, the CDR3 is TGTGCCAGCAGCGTAGGCCAGCGGGTCGGTAATGAAAAACTGTTTTTT. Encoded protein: CASSVGQRVGNEKLFF.

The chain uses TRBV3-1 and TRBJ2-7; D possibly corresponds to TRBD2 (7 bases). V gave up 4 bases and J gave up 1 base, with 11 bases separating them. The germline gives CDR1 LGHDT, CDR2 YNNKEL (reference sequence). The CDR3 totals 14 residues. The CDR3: CASSRRGGSYEQYF. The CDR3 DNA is TGTGCCAGCAGCCGAAGGGGGGGGTCCTACGAGCAGTACTTC.

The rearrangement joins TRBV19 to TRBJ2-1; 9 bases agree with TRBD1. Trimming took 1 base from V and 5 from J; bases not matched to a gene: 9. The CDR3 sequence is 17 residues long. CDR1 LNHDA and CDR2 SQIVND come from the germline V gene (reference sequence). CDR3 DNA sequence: TGTGCCAGTAGTATAGCTTCCCGACAGGGGGGCCACAATGAGCAGTTCTTC. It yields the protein CASSIASRQGGHNEQFF.

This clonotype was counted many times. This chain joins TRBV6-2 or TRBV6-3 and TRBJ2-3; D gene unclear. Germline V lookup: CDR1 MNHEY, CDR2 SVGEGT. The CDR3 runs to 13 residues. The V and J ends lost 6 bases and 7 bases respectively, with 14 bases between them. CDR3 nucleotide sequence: TGTGCCAGCAGAGAAGACCAGCCGAATACGCAGTATTTT. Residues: CASREDQPNTQYF.

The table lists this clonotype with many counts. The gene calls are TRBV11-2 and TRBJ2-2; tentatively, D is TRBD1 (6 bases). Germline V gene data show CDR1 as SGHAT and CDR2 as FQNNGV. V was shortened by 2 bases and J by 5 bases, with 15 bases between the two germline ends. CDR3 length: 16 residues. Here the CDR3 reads CASSLRGDKWTGELFF. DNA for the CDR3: TGTGCCAGCAGCTTACGAGGGGACAAGTGGACCGGGGAGCTGTTTTTT.

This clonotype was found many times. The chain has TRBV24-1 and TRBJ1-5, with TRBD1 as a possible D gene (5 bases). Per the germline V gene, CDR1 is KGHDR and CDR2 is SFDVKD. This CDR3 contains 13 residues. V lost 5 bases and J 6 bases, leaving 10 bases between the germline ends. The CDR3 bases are TGTGCCACCAGTGTCACAGGCGGTCAGCCCCAGCATTTT. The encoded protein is CATSVTGGQPQHF.

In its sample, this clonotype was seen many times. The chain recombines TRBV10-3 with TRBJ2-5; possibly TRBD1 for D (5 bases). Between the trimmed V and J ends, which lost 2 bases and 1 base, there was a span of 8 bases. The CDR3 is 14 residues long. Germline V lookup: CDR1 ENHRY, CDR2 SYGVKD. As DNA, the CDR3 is TGTGCCATCAGTGAGAGTCAGGGCCAAGAGACCCAGTACTTC. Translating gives CAISESQGQETQYF.

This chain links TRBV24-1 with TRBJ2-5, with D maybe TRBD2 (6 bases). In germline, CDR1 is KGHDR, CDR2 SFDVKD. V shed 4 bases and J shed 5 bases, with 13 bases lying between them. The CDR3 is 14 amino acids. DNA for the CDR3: TGTGCCACCAGTGACCCGGGAGTTGGGGAGACCCAGTACTTC. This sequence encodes CATSDPGVGETQYF.

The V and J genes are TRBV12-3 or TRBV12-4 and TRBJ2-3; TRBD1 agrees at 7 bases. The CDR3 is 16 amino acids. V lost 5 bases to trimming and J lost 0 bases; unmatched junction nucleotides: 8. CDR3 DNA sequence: TGTGCCAGCAGTCACGGACAGGTCGGGAGCACAGATACGCAGTATTTT. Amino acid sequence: CASSHGQVGSTDTQYF.

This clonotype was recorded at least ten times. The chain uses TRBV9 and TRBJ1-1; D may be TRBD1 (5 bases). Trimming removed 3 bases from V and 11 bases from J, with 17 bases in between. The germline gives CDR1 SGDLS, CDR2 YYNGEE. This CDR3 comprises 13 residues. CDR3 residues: CASSEGTAGGAFF. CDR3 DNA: TGTGCCAGCAGCGAGGGGACCGCCGGGGGGGCTTTCTTT.

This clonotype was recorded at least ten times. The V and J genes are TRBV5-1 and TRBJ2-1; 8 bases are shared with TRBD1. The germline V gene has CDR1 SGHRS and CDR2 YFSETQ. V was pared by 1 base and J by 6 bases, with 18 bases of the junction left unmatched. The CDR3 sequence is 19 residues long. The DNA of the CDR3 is TGCGCCAGCAGCTTGAAGGTTGTTCGCCAGCAGGGGGCCCGCAATGAGCAGTTCTTC. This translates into CASSLKVVRQQGARNEQFF.

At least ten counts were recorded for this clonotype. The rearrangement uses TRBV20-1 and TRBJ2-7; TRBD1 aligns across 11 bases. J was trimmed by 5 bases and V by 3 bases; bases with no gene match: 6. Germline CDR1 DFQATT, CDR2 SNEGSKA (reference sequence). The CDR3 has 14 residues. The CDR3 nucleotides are TGCAGTGCTAGTGAGGGGACAGGGGGTAACGAGCAGTACTTC. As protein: CSASEGTGGNEQYF.